The present T cell receptor beta chain was sequenced within a study of blood T cell repertoires in COVID-19. Study-wide background: Both acute and convalescent COVID-19 samples were obtained from the United States, Italy and Spain. From T cells, B-cell-depleted T cells, or PBMCs came the material, which was cDNA or gDNA.

There are 12 residues in the CDR3. Trimming removed 4 bases from V and 12 bases from J, with 13 bases in between. Germline V lookup: CDR1 MDHEN, CDR2 SYDVKM. The repertoire was sequenced with immunoSEQ multiplex PCR; TCRdb's copy has only in-frame clones and lacks some. The sample comprises about 670,000 clones, 70% to 90% of which are singletons, and under 0.3% rests with the top ten. What was sequenced was peripheral blood. The V gene is TRBV28, the J gene TRBJ2-1; D remains unclear. The TCR comes from a woman under 30 with acute or convalescent COVID-19. The CDR3 sequence: CASSSPRGGQFF. In DNA, the CDR3 is TGTGCCAGCAGTTCCCCCCGCGGCGGGCAGTTCTTC. Full variable domain (rest looked up from reference TRBV28 and TRBJ2-1): DVKVTQSSRYLVKRTGEKVFLECVQDMDHENMFWYRQDPGLGLRLIYFSYDVKMKEKGDIPEGYSVSREKKERFSLILESASTNQTSMYLCASSSPRGGQFFGPGTRLTVL.